Listed here are 23 T cell receptor beta chains from one sample, sequenced in a study of blood T cell repertoires in COVID-19. Assay: immunoSEQ multiplex PCR; the TCRdb copy retains only in-frame clones and omits some. The repertoire holds 110,000 or so clones, with 85% to 90% as singletons. Sample: peripheral blood. Source of these receptors: a human donor with acute or convalescent COVID-19. The donor label of this sample is uncertain.

This chain uses TRBV3-1 (or the pseudogene TRBV3-2) with TRBJ2-1, with TRBD2 matching over 12 bases. Germline V gene lookup returns CDR1 LGHDT and CDR2 YNNKEL (reference sequence). This CDR3 spans 15 amino acids. V shed 4 bases and J 7 bases; nucleotides not matched to a gene: 5. CDR3 nucleotide sequence: TGTGCCAGCAGCCGGCTAGCGGGAGGGTCTAATGAGCAGTTCTTC. Translation: CASSRLAGGSNEQFF.

The chain employs TRBV28 and TRBJ1-4; D possibly corresponds to TRBD1 (5 bases). This CDR3 comprises 12 residues. Deletions cut 5 bases from V and 8 bases from J, with 9 bases between. The germline V gene has CDR1 MDHEN and CDR2 SYDVKM. Here the CDR3 DNA reads TGTGCCAGCAGTCGATCAGGGGAAAAACTGTTTTTT. Translating gives CASSRSGEKLFF.

The J gene is TRBJ1-6, the V gene TRBV2, with D maybe TRBD1 (6 bases). The CDR3 runs to 17 residues. Germline V gene lookup returns CDR1 SNHLY and CDR2 FYNNEI. V lost 8 bases and J 4 bases, leaving 21 bases between the germline ends. The CDR3 here is CASVRGHPKGYNSPLHF. DNA of the CDR3: TGTGCCAGCGTAAGGGGACACCCTAAAGGGTATAATTCACCCCTCCACTTT.

The rearrangement links TRBV6-5 to TRBJ1-2; 9 nucleotides align to TRBD1. Trimming cost V 5 bases and J 3 bases; bases outside gene matches: 1. CDR1 MNHEY and CDR2 SVGAGI come from the germline V gene. This CDR3 region has 13 residues. As DNA, the CDR3 is TGTGCCAGCAGTCGACAGGGGGACTATGGCTACACCTTC. Translating it yields CASSRQGDYGYTF.

This clone was picked up one time. The genes are TRBV2 and TRBJ2-3; the match to TRBD2 covers 13 bases. V dropped 5 bases and J dropped 5; count of bases not matched to a gene: 7. Germline-derived CDR1 and CDR2 are SNHLY and FYNNEI. This CDR3 region has 16 residues. The CDR3 loop reads CASSSRTSGSGDTQYF. The CDR3 nucleotides read TGTGCCAGCAGTTCCAGGACTAGCGGGAGTGGAGATACGCAGTATTTT.

This clone was seen only a few times. The rearrangement links TRBV19 to TRBJ2-2; a possible D gene is TRBD1 (6 bases). The CDR3 runs to 15 residues. V shed 7 bases and J shed 2 bases, with 14 bases lying between them. CDR1 is LNHDA and CDR2 is SQIVND in the germline V gene (reference sequence). CDR3 in DNA: TGTGCCAGTACAAGGGGGAGTTATAACACCGGGGAGCTGTTTTTT. This gives the protein CASTRGSYNTGELFF.

V usage is TRBV19 and J usage is TRBJ1-3; possibly TRBD1 for D (6 bases). The germline CDR1 and CDR2 sequences are LNHDA and SQIVND (reference sequence). V lost 6 bases and J 6 bases, leaving 15 bases between the germline ends. This CDR3 contains 14 residues. The CDR3: CASRRQDIPNTIYF. CDR3 nucleotides: TGTGCCAGTAGAAGACAGGATATCCCAAACACCATATATTTT.

This clone was detected a few times. The chain is built from TRBV6-2 or TRBV6-3 and TRBJ2-2, with D possibly being TRBD1 (6 bases). Trimming took 4 bases from V and 5 from J, leaving 8 bases between them. The germline V gene encodes CDR1 MNHEY and CDR2 SVGEGT. This CDR3 is 13 amino acids long. CDR3 nucleotide sequence: TGTGCCAGCAGTTTCACAGGGACCGGGGAGCTGTTTTTT. This codes for CASSFTGTGELFF.

The chain joins TRBV5-6 to TRBJ1-4, with TRBD1 identical over 7 bases. The ends lost 1 base at V and 6 bases at J; junction bases unmatched: 3. Germline V CDR1 and CDR2: SGHDT, YYEEEE. The CDR3 is 14 residues long. The CDR3 nucleotides read TGTGCCAGCAGCTTGTTCGGGACAGATGAAAAACTGTTTTTT. Translating it yields CASSLFGTDEKLFF.

J is TRBJ2-4 and V is TRBV19; 13 bases match TRBD2. CDR1 and CDR2 (germline): LNHDA, SQIVND (reference sequence). Trimming cost V 1 base and J 3 bases; bases outside gene matches: 9. The CDR3 runs 19 residues. CDR3 residues: CASSIGRLAGGVGKNIQYF. In DNA form, the CDR3 reads TGTGCCAGTAGTATAGGGAGACTAGCGGGAGGAGTAGGCAAAAACATTCAGTACTTC.

This clone came up once. This rearrangement joins TRBV7-2 to TRBJ2-3; the D is unclear. The V gene lost 1 base and the J gene lost 6 bases, with 5 bases spanning the gap. The germline V gene encodes CDR1 SGHTA and CDR2 FQGNSA. The CDR3 runs to 12 residues. CDR3 DNA sequence: TGTGCCAGCAGCTTAGTCGCGGATACGCAGTATTTT. It translates to CASSLVADTQYF.

The V gene is TRBV12-3 or TRBV12-4, the J gene TRBJ2-4; TRBD1 matches 7 bases. The ends lost 4 bases at V and 10 bases at J; junction bases unmatched: 1. There are 11 residues in the CDR3. The CDR3 coding sequence is TGTGCCAGCAGTTACAGGGGAATTCAGTACTTC. Its translation: CASSYRGIQYF.

The table lists this clone with a count of one. The genes are TRBV7-9 and TRBJ2-1; a weak D match, TRBD1 (6 bases). Trimming removed 1 base from V and 9 bases from J, with 10 bases in between. The CDR3 length is 13 residues. Germline V gene lookup returns CDR1 SEHNR and CDR2 FQNEAQ (reference sequence). This CDR3 reads CASSLGGLIEQFF. In DNA form, the CDR3 reads TGTGCCAGCAGCTTAGGGGGGCTGATTGAGCAGTTCTTC.

This clone was observed a single time. J is TRBJ2-5 and V is TRBV18, with unresolved D. The CDR3 contains 11 residues. Germline V gene lookup returns CDR1 KGHSH and CDR2 LQKENI. The V end was cut by 4 bases, the J end by 3 bases, with 3 bases between. The CDR3 sequence is CASSLKETQYF. CDR3 coding DNA: TGTGCCAGCTCACTAAAAGAGACCCAGTACTTC.

The chain is built from TRBV5-1 and TRBJ1-5; a possible D gene is TRBD1 (6 bases). Germline-derived CDR1 and CDR2 are SGHRS and YFSETQ. The CDR3 is 15 residues long. The V end was cut by 0 bases, the J end by 1 base, with 8 bases between. The DNA for the CDR3 is TGCGCCAGCAGCTTGGGTGGGGGCAGCAATCAGCCCCAGCATTTT. Translating it yields CASSLGGGSNQPQHF.

This clone was found once. The chain is built from TRBV29-1 and TRBJ2-1; 9 nucleotides match TRBD2. With V trimmed by 2 bases and J by 8 bases, 13 bases remained unmatched. The CDR3 is 16 amino acids. CDR1 is SQVTM, CDR2 ANQGSEA, per germline. CDR3 coding DNA: TGCAGCGTTGAACCTTTAGCGGGAGCCTTGGCCTATGAGCAGTTCTTC. Translating it yields CSVEPLAGALAYEQFF.

The chain joins TRBV27 to TRBJ2-3, with 7 nucleotides matching TRBD1. This CDR3 is built from 15 residues. Trimming took 4 bases from V and 6 from J; bases not matched to a gene: 10. Per germline, CDR1 MNHEY and CDR2 SMNVEV (reference sequence). The CDR3 loop reads CASSSTDRKRDTQYF. The CDR3 DNA follows: TGTGCCAGCAGTTCCACGGACAGGAAACGGGATACGCAGTATTTT.

This clone was seen a single time. The rearrangement joins TRBV24-1 to TRBJ1-3, with no clear D. From germline, CDR1 is KGHDR and CDR2 SFDVKD. The V and J ends lost 5 bases and 0 bases respectively, with 7 bases between them. The CDR3 length is 14 residues. The CDR3 reads CATSVRSSGNTIYF. The CDR3, as DNA: TGTGCCACCAGTGTACGGAGCTCTGGAAACACCATATATTTT.

The J gene is TRBJ2-2, the V gene TRBV5-6, with a possible D match to TRBD2 (5 bases). Germline V gene lookup returns CDR1 SGHDT and CDR2 YYEEEE. The CDR3 is 14 amino acids. Trimming stripped 2 bases from V and 5 bases from J, with 10 bases between. Written as DNA, the CDR3 is TGTGCCAGCAGCTTTGGGAGTGGGACCGGGGAGCTGTTTTTT. It translates to CASSFGSGTGELFF.

The chain has TRBV12-3 or TRBV12-4 and TRBJ1-1, with D unclear. The CDR3 totals 12 residues. Between the trimmed V and J ends, which lost 1 base and 7 bases, there was a span of 7 bases. This chain's CDR3 is CASSLGSVEAFF. The CDR3 bases are TGTGCCAGCAGTTTAGGTTCGGTTGAAGCTTTCTTT.

This clone appeared a few times. In DNA form, the CDR3 reads TGTGCCAGACAGCAGGATTACACCTTC. Translating it yields CARQQDYTF. The rearrangement links TRBV27 to TRBJ1-2; D is unclear. The CDR3 runs 9 residues. Germline V gene data show CDR1 as MNHEY and CDR2 as SMNVEV (reference sequence). Trimming pared 9 bases from V and 11 bases from J, leaving 10 bases between.

This chain links TRBV11-2 with TRBJ2-3, with 10 nucleotides matching TRBD2. V shed 3 bases and J 4 bases; nucleotides not matched to a gene: 4. CDR1 and CDR2 (germline): SGHAT, FQNNGV. The CDR3 length is 15 residues. CDR3 nucleotide sequence: TGTGCCAGCAGCTTTTTAGCGGGGGGCTCAGATACGCAGTATTTT. As protein: CASSFLAGGSDTQYF.

V is TRBV18 and J is TRBJ2-1, with 11 bases matching TRBD2. The CDR3 runs to 21 residues. Germline loops: CDR1 KGHSH, CDR2 LQKENI. The V gene end was trimmed by 1 base and the J gene end by 0 bases; junction bases not matched to a gene: 14. The CDR3 region is CASSPRVSSASGRSSYNEQFF. DNA for the CDR3: TGTGCCAGCTCACCACGGGTTAGTTCGGCTAGCGGGAGGAGCTCCTACAATGAGCAGTTCTTC.